This is a list of T cell receptor beta chains from one sample in a study of identical twins. A single record per CDR3 protein comes from TCRdb applying MiXCR to the 5' RACE reads. Counted here are around 370,000 distinct CDR3 sequences, around 9% occurring once; the ten biggest clones make up over 7%. Material for sequencing was naive T cells sorted from blood. Receptor source: a woman between 50 and 59 years old in good health. Both conserved end residues are part of each CDR3. D genes are given only for firm matches. Clone size is stated in some rows and not others, as once, few, many or a class when expanded.

V	D	length	J	size	DNA	CDR3
TRBV7-2	-	13	TRBJ1-1	few	TGTGCCAGCAGCCTAACAACGAACACTGAAGCTTTCTTT	CASSLTTNTEAFF
TRBV6-1	-	14	TRBJ1-6	few	TGTGCCAGCAGTGAAGGAACAAGAAATTCACCCCTCCACTTT	CASSEGTRNSPLHF
TRBV6-1	TRBD2	15	TRBJ2-5	-	TGTGCCAGCAGTGAGCTAGCGGGAGCTGGGGAGACCCAGTACTTC	CASSELAGAGETQYF
TRBV3-1	TRBD1	14	TRBJ1-1	-	TGTGCCAGCAGCCGCCGACAGGGTTACTCTGAAGCTTTCTTT	CASSRRQGYSEAFF
TRBV19	-	15	TRBJ2-1	-	TGTGCCAGTAGTATAGTAAGGTTTGGGGTCGATGAGCAGTTCTTC	CASSIVRFGVDEQFF
TRBV6-5	-	14	TRBJ1-1	-	TGTGCCAGCAGCACATATCAGACGAACACTGAAGCTTTCTTT	CASSTYQTNTEAFF
TRBV29-1	-	12	TRBJ1-1	many	TGCAGCGCTGACCAAGACAACATCATAGCTTTCTTT	CSADQDNIIAFF
TRBV25-1	-	11	TRBJ2-5	few	TGTGCCAGCACAGGACACGAGACCCAGTACTTC	CASTGHETQYF
TRBV2	-	13	TRBJ2-7	many	TGTGCCAGCAGATGGACGTACTCCTACGAGCAGTACTTC	CASRWTYSYEQYF
TRBV10-2	-	16	TRBJ2-2	many	TGCGCCAGCAGTGAGAGGCAGGGGTATATCACCGGGGAGCTGTTTTTT	CASSERQGYITGELFF
TRBV29-1	-	11	TRBJ2-7	many	TGCAGCGGGGGCTACAGGGACGAGCAGTACTTC	CSGGYRDEQYF
TRBV4-1	-	15	TRBJ2-2	many	TGCGCCAGCAGCCAAGCCAGCAGTTCGAACGGGGAGCTGTTTTTT	CASSQASSSNGELFF
TRBV23-1	-	16	TRBJ2-5	-	TGCGCCAGCAGTAACTCTCCGGGACGAAGGCAAGAGACCCAGTACTTC	CASSNSPGRRQETQYF
TRBV15	-	14	TRBJ2-2	many	TGTGCCACCAGCGGAGAGGGTTGGACCGGGGAGCTGTTTTTT	CATSGEGWTGELFF
TRBV5-6	TRBD2	16	TRBJ2-7	-	TGTGCCAGCAGCTTGACCCCGGGACTAGGAGAGGGCGAGCAGTACTTC	CASSLTPGLGEGEQYF
TRBV5-1	-	15	TRBJ2-5	few	TGCGCCAGCAGCTTGGGTCGGCCGAGGGGAGAGACCCAGTACTTC	CASSLGRPRGETQYF
TRBV5-5	TRBD2	14	TRBJ2-1	-	TGTGCCAGCAGCTTTGGCGGGAGGCTGAATGAGCAGTTCTTC	CASSFGGRLNEQFF
TRBV20-1	TRBD2	14	TRBJ2-3	-	TGCAGTGCTCATAAGACTAGCGTTGAAGATACGCAGTATTTT	CSAHKTSVEDTQYF
TRBV5-1	-	13	TRBJ1-2	-	TGCGCCAGCAGAAGGGAGGGTAACTATGGCTACACCTTC	CASRREGNYGYTF
TRBV20-1	-	12	TRBJ2-3	-	TGCAGTGCAAAACTAGTTTCGGATACGCAGTATTTT	CSAKLVSDTQYF
TRBV12-5	-	16	TRBJ2-4	few	TGTGCTAGTGGTTTGGTAACAGGATTAGCCAAAAACATTCAGTACTTC	CASGLVTGLAKNIQYF
TRBV24-1	-	16	TRBJ2-2	-	TGTGCCACCAGTGATTTTTGGTCCGCGAACACCGGGGAGCTGTTTTTT	CATSDFWSANTGELFF
TRBV20-1	-	12	TRBJ2-7	-	TGCAGTGCCGTAAGGGACTTCTACGAGCAGTACTTC	CSAVRDFYEQYF
TRBV14	-	12	TRBJ2-1	many	TGTGCCAGCAGCCAAGTTCGGCAGGAGCAGTTCTTC	CASSQVRQEQFF
TRBV10-3	-	14	TRBJ2-5	many	TGTGCCATCAGTGAGTCTGGCAGACGAGAGACCCAGTACTTC	CAISESGRRETQYF
TRBV12-3/TRBV12-4	-	14	TRBJ2-2	-	TGTGCCAGCAGCGCCGTAGGAGAAACCGGGGAGCTGTTTTTT	CASSAVGETGELFF
TRBV5-1	TRBD1	16	TRBJ2-1	-	TGCGCCAGCAGCCCCGATACAGGGGGCGCTTTCTATGAGCAGTTCTTC	CASSPDTGGAFYEQFF
TRBV7-6	-	15	TRBJ2-2	-	TGTGCCAGCAGCTTAGGAGGGGGGAGCACCGGGGAGCTGTTTTTT	CASSLGGGSTGELFF
TRBV12-3/TRBV12-4	-	14	TRBJ1-1	-	TGTGCCAGCAGTTTAGGTCCGGGGGGCACTGAAGCTTTCTTT	CASSLGPGGTEAFF
TRBV4-1	TRBD2	15	TRBJ2-7	-	TGCGCCAGCAGTCTGAAAGCGGGAGACTCCTACGAGCAGTACTTC	CASSLKAGDSYEQYF
TRBV20-1	TRBD1	16	TRBJ2-5	many	TGCAGTGCTAGCGGAAACATGGACAGGGTCCAAGAGACCCAGTACTTC	CSASGNMDRVQETQYF
TRBV12-3/TRBV12-4	TRBD2	16	TRBJ2-1	-	TGTGCCAGCAGTTTCGGTAATAGCGGGAGTTGGAATGAGCAGTTCTTC	CASSFGNSGSWNEQFF
TRBV24-1	TRBD1	15	TRBJ2-7	many	TGTGCCACCAGTGATCGGACAGGTGGTACCTACGAGCAGTACTTC	CATSDRTGGTYEQYF
TRBV11-3	-	13	TRBJ1-2	-	TGTGCCAGCAGCGCCGGGGGTGAAGCAGGCTACACCTTC	CASSAGGEAGYTF
TRBV12-3/TRBV12-4	-	13	TRBJ2-5	many	TGTGCCAGCAGTTTAGCGGGAGTAGAGACCCAGTACTTC	CASSLAGVETQYF
TRBV14	TRBD1	14	TRBJ2-7	-	TGTGCCAGCAGCCCGACAGGGGGACCGTACGAGCAGTACTTC	CASSPTGGPYEQYF
TRBV6-5	TRBD1	17	TRBJ2-7	-	TGTGCCAGCAGTTACTCACCCCCGGGGACAGGGTCCTACGAGCAGTACTTC	CASSYSPPGTGSYEQYF
TRBV25-1	-	14	TRBJ2-7	-	TGTGCCAGCAGTGATGCCAAGGGTTTCTACGAGCAGTACTTC	CASSDAKGFYEQYF
TRBV6-4	-	13	TRBJ2-1	few	TGTGCCAGCAGTTTCGAACTGTACAGGGAGCAGTTCTTC	CASSFELYREQFF
TRBV7-9	-	14	TRBJ2-5	-	TGTGCCAGCAGCTTAGGTGGGGCTGGAGAGACCCAGTACTTC	CASSLGGAGETQYF
TRBV5-1	-	15	TRBJ2-1	many	TGCGCCAGCAGCGCCGACTTACCCTCCTACAATGAGCAGTTCTTC	CASSADLPSYNEQFF
TRBV11-2	-	16	TRBJ1-2	many	TGTGCCAGCACCACCATCCGGGGGCATAAGGGGTATGGCTACACCTTC	CASTTIRGHKGYGYTF
TRBV12-3/TRBV12-4	TRBD2	15	TRBJ2-3	many	TGTGCCAGCAGTTTATTTAGCGGGAGTTCTGATACGCAGTATTTT	CASSLFSGSSDTQYF
TRBV18	-	16	TRBJ1-5	-	TGTGCCAGCTCACCAACGGGGGAGAAGGGCAACCAGCCCCAGCATTTT	CASSPTGEKGNQPQHF
TRBV6-6	-	13	TRBJ2-2	many	TGTGCCAGCAGTCCCCCGGGTCCCGGGGAGCTGTTTTTT	CASSPPGPGELFF
TRBV12-3/TRBV12-4	-	13	TRBJ1-2	-	TGTGCCAGCAGTCGCTGGACAGCGTATGGCTACACCTTC	CASSRWTAYGYTF
TRBV27	-	14	TRBJ2-5	-	TGTGCCAGCAGTTTACAGGCTCAGCAAGAGACCCAGTACTTC	CASSLQAQQETQYF
TRBV3-1	-	13	TRBJ1-1	few	TGTGCCAGCAGCCAAGATCACGGCGGTGAAGCTTTCTTT	CASSQDHGGEAFF
TRBV11-3	-	15	TRBJ2-7	many	TGTGCCAGCAGCCAGAGGGCAGGGTTTGGCTACGAGCAGTACTTC	CASSQRAGFGYEQYF
TRBV27	TRBD2	17	TRBJ2-1	few	TGTGCCAGCAGTTTAGGTGATCCGGGACTAGCTTCGTGGGAGCAGTTCTTC	CASSLGDPGLASWEQFF
TRBV7-9	TRBD2	15	TRBJ2-3	many	TGTGCCAGCAGCTCTCGGACTAGCGCCACAGATACGCAGTATTTT	CASSSRTSATDTQYF
TRBV5-6	-	15	TRBJ2-1	few	TGTGCCAGCAGCTTGCCAGGGTGGGCCTTCAATGAGCAGTTCTTC	CASSLPGWAFNEQFF
TRBV7-2	TRBD2	15	TRBJ2-1	many	TGTGCCAGCAGCCGCGGACTAGCGGGAGGTGGTGAGCAGTTCTTC	CASSRGLAGGGEQFF
TRBV12-3/TRBV12-4	-	13	TRBJ1-5	-	TGTGCCAGCAGCCTACAGGTTTTGGGGCCCCAGCATTTT	CASSLQVLGPQHF
TRBV4-1	-	16	TRBJ2-3	-	TGCGCCAGCAGCCAAGGGTCCACGGCCCTCACAGATACGCAGTATTTT	CASSQGSTALTDTQYF